These T cell receptor beta chains were read from a single sample in a study of cytomegalovirus exposure and HLA in healthy donors. Clones were sequenced by immunoSEQ multiplex PCR, and TCRdb holds only the in-frame ones, with some missing. In the table there are fewer than 120,000 clones, 86% of which are singletons. Input material: PBMCs. All receptors derive from a man aged 40-50 years in good health and CMV-seronegative. The CDR3 runs from the conserved cysteine through the conserved F or W. Fields, in order: V gene, D gene, clone size, J gene, CDR3 DNA, CDR3 protein. A D gene is named only where the DNA matches it firmly. Size values are once, few and many counts, or a class for expanded clones, and some rows have none.

v_call: TRBV7-8; d_call: TRBD1; clone_size: -; j_call: TRBJ2-7; cdr3_nt: TGTGCCAGCAGCCCTAGGGGAGGACAGGGGAGCTACGAGCAGTACTTC; cdr3_aa: CASSPRGGQGSYEQYF
v_call: TRBV5-1; d_call: -; clone_size: -; j_call: TRBJ1-1; cdr3_nt: TGCGCCAGCAGCTTGGAACGGGTCCCGAACACTGAAGCTTTCTTT; cdr3_aa: CASSLERVPNTEAFF
v_call: TRBV5-4; d_call: TRBD1; clone_size: -; j_call: TRBJ1-1; cdr3_nt: TGTGCCAGCAGCTTAACAGGGGGCCGGGCTGAAGCTTTCTTT; cdr3_aa: CASSLTGGRAEAFF
v_call: TRBV7-6; d_call: TRBD1; clone_size: -; j_call: TRBJ2-1; cdr3_nt: TGTGCCAGCAGCTCCCGACAGGGGGCAGGAGGGAATGAGCAGTTCTTC; cdr3_aa: CASSSRQGAGGNEQFF
v_call: TRBV27; d_call: -; clone_size: -; j_call: TRBJ2-3; cdr3_nt: TGTGCCAGCAGTTCGCGGACTACCACAGATACGCAGTATTTT; cdr3_aa: CASSSRTTTDTQYF
v_call: TRBV11-2; d_call: -; clone_size: once; j_call: TRBJ1-4; cdr3_nt: TGTGCCAGCAGCTTAGGGGGACACGGGGTCGAAAAACTGTTTTTT; cdr3_aa: CASSLGGHGVEKLFF
v_call: TRBV21-1; d_call: -; clone_size: -; j_call: TRBJ1-2; cdr3_nt: TGTGCCAGCAGCATCTTTGGACATGAGGAGGGCTACACCTTC; cdr3_aa: CASSIFGHEEGYTF
v_call: TRBV6-5; d_call: -; clone_size: -; j_call: TRBJ2-7; cdr3_nt: TGTGCCAGCAGTTACGGGAGCCCCCTCTCCTACGAGCAGTACTTC; cdr3_aa: CASSYGSPLSYEQYF
v_call: TRBV11-2; d_call: TRBD2; clone_size: -; j_call: TRBJ2-2; cdr3_nt: TGTGCCAGCAGCTCTCGCAGGCTGGGAGGGATATCTGCCGGGGAGCTGTTTTTT; cdr3_aa: CASSSRRLGGISAGELFF
v_call: TRBV9; d_call: TRBD2; clone_size: few; j_call: TRBJ2-1; cdr3_nt: TGTGCCAGCAGCGTAGGGGCTAGCGGGGGGGCAGGGCAGTTCTTC; cdr3_aa: CASSVGASGGAGQFF
v_call: TRBV28; d_call: -; clone_size: few; j_call: TRBJ1-5; cdr3_nt: TGTGCCAGCAGTTTAGACGGGAATCAGCCCCAGCATTTT; cdr3_aa: CASSLDGNQPQHF
v_call: TRBV28; d_call: TRBD1; clone_size: -; j_call: TRBJ2-6; cdr3_nt: TGTGCCAGCCGGGGACAGGGGATTCACTCTGGGGCCAACGTCCTGACTTTC; cdr3_aa: CASRGQGIHSGANVLTF
v_call: TRBV5-1; d_call: -; clone_size: -; j_call: TRBJ1-1; cdr3_nt: TGCGCCAGCAGCCCGGGGACTGAAGCTTTCTTT; cdr3_aa: CASSPGTEAFF
v_call: TRBV7-2; d_call: TRBD1; clone_size: -; j_call: TRBJ1-5; cdr3_nt: TGTGCCAGCAGCTTAGAAGGAGGGGGCGGTCAGCCCCAGCATTTT; cdr3_aa: CASSLEGGGGQPQHF
v_call: TRBV2; d_call: TRBD1; clone_size: -; j_call: TRBJ2-7; cdr3_nt: TGTGCCAGCAGAGTGACAGGGGGCGGCGAGCAGTACTTC; cdr3_aa: CASRVTGGGEQYF
v_call: TRBV6-5; d_call: -; clone_size: -; j_call: TRBJ2-2; cdr3_nt: TGTGCCAGCAGTTACGGACGGGGGGCCAACACCGGGGAGCTGTTTTTT; cdr3_aa: CASSYGRGANTGELFF
v_call: TRBV23-1; d_call: TRBD2; clone_size: -; j_call: TRBJ2-7; cdr3_nt: TGCGCCAGCCGGGGGGGGCCCTACGAGCAGTACTTC; cdr3_aa: CASRGGPYEQYF
v_call: TRBV6-5; d_call: -; clone_size: -; j_call: TRBJ2-5; cdr3_nt: TGTGCCAGCAGTTACTCGGCAGGACTCCAAGAGACCCAGTACTTC; cdr3_aa: CASSYSAGLQETQYF